This T cell receptor (beta chain) emerged from a study of T cell changes during pregnancy in multiple sclerosis (dated by TCRdb to the late 2010s). Describing the broader study: Changes in the T cell repertoire over the course of pregnancy were examined in this study in women with multiple sclerosis.

On this clone: Its antigen has not been determined. No much larger clonotype is one base removed from it; base qualities were not supplied.

Library creation used the immunoSEQ multiplex PCR assay. TCRdb obtained this table from immuneACCESS and retained in-frame rearrangements with V and J assigned. These tables miss some clones; where compared with another copy, unresolved V genes account for less than half of the shortfall, and the remainder is unexplained. This sample comprises about 89,000 clones, roughly 94% of them detected only once. Clones ranked in the top ten supply approximately 0.8% of the sample. Trimming costs V 1 base and J 3 bases, and their ends lie 7 bases apart. Sequences LNHNV (CDR1) and YYDKDF (CDR2) are obtained from the germline V gene (reference sequence). The CDR3 contains 14 residues, cysteine and phenylalanine counted. Just CDR3 DNA is preserved here, 42 bases in frame from base 1.

Material: peripheral blood, obtained in the third trimester of pregnancy. This chain joins TRBV15 to TRBJ1-5, with no confidently assigned D gene. This sequence originates from a female donor with multiple sclerosis, enrolled in a pregnancy study. The CDR3 is CATSRGDINQPQHF. The nucleotide sequence is TGTGCCACCAGCAGAGGTGACATCAATCAGCCCCAGCATTTT. Full variable domain (CDR3 extended with the reference TRBV15 and TRBJ1-5 proteins): DAMVIQNPRYQVTQFGKPVTLSCSQTLNHNVMYWYQQKSSQAPKLLFHYYDKDFNNEADTPDNFQSRRPNTSFCFLDIRSPGLGDTAMYLCATSRGDINQPQHFGDGTRLSIL.